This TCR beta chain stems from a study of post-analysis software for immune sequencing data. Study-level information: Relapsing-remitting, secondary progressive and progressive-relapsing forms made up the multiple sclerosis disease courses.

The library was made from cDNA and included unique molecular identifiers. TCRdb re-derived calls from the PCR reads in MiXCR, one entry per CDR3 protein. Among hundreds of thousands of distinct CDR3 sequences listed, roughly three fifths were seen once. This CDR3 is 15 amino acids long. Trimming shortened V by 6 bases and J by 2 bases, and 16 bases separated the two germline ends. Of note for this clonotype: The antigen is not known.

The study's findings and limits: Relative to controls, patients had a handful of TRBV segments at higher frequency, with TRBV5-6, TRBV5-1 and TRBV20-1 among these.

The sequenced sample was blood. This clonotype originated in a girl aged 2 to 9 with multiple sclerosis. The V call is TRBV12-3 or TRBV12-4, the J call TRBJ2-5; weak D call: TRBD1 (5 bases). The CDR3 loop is CASSRQPRVQETQYF. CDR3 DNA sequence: TGTGCCAGCAGCCGCCAACCCAGGGTACAAGAGACCCAGTACTTC.